This TCR beta chain was sequenced during a study of T cell responses to AZD1222 COVID-19 vaccine. Study-level points and caveats: Just a handful of people given AZD1222 tested seropositive at baseline. Two AZD1222 administrations were followed by greater Spike-specific TCR breadth and depth. Without day 14 samples, only post-peak T cell repertoires were studied.

The CDR3 consists of 13 residues. V gave up 2 bases and J gave up 3 bases, with 8 bases separating them. Germline V gene data show CDR1 as MNHEY and CDR2 as SVGAGI. The table lists this clone with a count of one. Its antigen is still unknown. Generated by immunoSEQ multiplex PCR, the TCRdb table keeps only in-frame clones and is missing some. The repertoire includes 100,000 to 150,000 clones, approximately 85% of them detected once, and around 4.4% sits in the top ten. The rearrangement links TRBV6-5 to TRBJ2-7, with D possibly matching TRBD1 (5 bases). This TCR was sampled from an adult who received the AZD1222 COVID-19 vaccine. Sequences were derived from peripheral blood, sampled 28 days after the second AZD1222 dose. CDR3 in amino acids: CASSYGHDYEQYF. CDR3 DNA sequence: TGTGCCAGCAGTTACGGACACGACTACGAGCAGTACTTC.